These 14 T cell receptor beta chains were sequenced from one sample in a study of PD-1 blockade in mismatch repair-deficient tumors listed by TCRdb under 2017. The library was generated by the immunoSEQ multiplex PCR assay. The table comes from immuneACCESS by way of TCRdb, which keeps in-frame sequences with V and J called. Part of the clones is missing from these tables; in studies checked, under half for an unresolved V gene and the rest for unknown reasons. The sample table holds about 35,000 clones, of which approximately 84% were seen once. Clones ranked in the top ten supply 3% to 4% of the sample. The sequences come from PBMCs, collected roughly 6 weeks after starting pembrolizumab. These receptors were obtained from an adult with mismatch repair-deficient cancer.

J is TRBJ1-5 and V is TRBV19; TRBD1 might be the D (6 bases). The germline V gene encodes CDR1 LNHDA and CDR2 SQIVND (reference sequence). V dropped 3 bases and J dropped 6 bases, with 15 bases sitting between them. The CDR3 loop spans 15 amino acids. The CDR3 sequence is CASSMEDRPGQPQHF. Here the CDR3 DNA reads TGTGCCAGTAGTATGGAGGACAGACCGGGTCAGCCCCAGCATTTT.

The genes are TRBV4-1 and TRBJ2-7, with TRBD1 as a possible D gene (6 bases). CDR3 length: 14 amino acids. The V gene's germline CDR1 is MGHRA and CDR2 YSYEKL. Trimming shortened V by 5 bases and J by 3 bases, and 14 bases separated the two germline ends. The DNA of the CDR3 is TGCGCCAGCAGCTCACAGGGCGCCGGCTACGAGCAGTACTTC. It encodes CASSSQGAGYEQYF.

CDR3 DNA sequence: TGTGCCAGCAGTCCTCTAGCGGGGGCCAAAAACATTCAGTACTTC. It yields the protein CASSPLAGAKNIQYF. The V gene is TRBV27, the J gene TRBJ2-4, with 9 positions matching TRBD2. The CDR3 runs to 15 residues. V was clipped by 5 bases and J by 1 base; unmatched bases: 3. The germline V gene encodes CDR1 MNHEY and CDR2 SMNVEV (reference sequence).

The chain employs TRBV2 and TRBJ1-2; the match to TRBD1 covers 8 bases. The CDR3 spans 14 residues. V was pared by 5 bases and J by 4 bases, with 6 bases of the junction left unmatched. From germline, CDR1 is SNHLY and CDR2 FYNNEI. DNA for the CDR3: TGTGCCAGCAGTTACAGGGGGGTGAGCTATGGCTACACCTTC. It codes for CASSYRGVSYGYTF.

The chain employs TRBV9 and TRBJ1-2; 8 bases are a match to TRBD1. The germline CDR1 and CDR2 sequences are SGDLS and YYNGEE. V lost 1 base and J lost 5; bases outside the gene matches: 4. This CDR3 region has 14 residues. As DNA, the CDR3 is TGTGCCAGCAGCGTAATGGGGACAGGTTATGGCTACACCTTC. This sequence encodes CASSVMGTGYGYTF.

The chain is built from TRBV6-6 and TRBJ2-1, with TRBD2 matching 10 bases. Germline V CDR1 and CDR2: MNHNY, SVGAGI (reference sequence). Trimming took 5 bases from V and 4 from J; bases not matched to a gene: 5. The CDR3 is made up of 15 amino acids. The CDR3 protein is CASSVTSGAYNEQFF. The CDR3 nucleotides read TGTGCCAGCAGTGTTACTAGCGGGGCGTACAATGAGCAGTTCTTC.

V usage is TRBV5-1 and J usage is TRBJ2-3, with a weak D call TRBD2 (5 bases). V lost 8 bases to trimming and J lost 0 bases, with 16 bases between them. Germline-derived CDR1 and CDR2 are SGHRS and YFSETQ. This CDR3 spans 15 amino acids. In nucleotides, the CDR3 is TGCGCCAGTCGGAGGTCCGGAGATAGCACAGATACGCAGTATTTT. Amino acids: CASRRSGDSTDTQYF. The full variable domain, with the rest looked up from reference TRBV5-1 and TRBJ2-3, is KAGVTQTPRYLIKTRGQQVTLSCSPISGHRSVSWYQQTPGQGLQFLFEYFSETQRNKGNFPGRFSGRQFSNSRSEMNVSTLELGDSALYLCASRRSGDSTDTQYFGPGTRLTVL.

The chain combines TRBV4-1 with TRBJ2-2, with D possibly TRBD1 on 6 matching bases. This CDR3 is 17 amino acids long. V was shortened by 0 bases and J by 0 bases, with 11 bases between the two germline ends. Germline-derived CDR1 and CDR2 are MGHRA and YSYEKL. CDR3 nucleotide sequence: TGCGCCAGCAGCCAAGATACAACAGGGTCGAACACCGGGGAGCTGTTTTTT. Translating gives CASSQDTTGSNTGELFF.

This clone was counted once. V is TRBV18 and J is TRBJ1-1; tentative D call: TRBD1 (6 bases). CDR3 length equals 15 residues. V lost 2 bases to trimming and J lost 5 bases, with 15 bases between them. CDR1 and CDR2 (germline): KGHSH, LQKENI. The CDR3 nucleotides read TGTGCCAGCTCACCATCGCCCAGGGACATGACTGAAGCTTTCTTT. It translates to CASSPSPRDMTEAFF. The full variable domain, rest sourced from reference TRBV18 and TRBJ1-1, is NAGVMQNPRHLVRRRGQEARLRCSPMKGHSHVYWYRQLPEEGLKFMVYLQKENIIDESGMPKERFSAEFPKEGPSILRIQQVVRGDSAAYFCASSPSPRDMTEAFFGQGTRLTVV.

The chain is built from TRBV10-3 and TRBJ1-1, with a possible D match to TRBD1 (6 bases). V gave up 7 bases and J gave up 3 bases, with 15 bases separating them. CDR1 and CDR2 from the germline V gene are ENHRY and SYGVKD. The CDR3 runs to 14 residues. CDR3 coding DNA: TGTGCCATCACCAAGACAGGTTCGGACACTGAAGCTTTCTTT. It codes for CAITKTGSDTEAFF.

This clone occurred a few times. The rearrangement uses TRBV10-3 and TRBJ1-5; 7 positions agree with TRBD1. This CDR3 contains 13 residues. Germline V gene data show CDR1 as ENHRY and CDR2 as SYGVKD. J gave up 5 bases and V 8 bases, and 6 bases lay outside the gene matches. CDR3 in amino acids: CAIATQGHQPQHF. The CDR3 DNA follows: TGTGCCATCGCAACACAGGGGCATCAGCCCCAGCATTTT.

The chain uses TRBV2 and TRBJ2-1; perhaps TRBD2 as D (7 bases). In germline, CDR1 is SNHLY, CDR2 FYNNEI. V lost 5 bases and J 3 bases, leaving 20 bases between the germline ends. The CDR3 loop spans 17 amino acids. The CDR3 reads CASSTKGGETSYNEQFF. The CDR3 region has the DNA TGTGCCAGCAGTACCAAGGGGGGGGAGACAAGCTACAATGAGCAGTTCTTC.

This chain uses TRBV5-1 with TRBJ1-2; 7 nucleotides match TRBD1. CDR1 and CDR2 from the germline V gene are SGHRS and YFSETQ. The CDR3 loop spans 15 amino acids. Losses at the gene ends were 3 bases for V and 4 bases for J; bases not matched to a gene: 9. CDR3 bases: TGCGCCAGCAGCTCCGAGGCGGGACAGCTCTATGGCTACACCTTC. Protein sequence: CASSSEAGQLYGYTF.

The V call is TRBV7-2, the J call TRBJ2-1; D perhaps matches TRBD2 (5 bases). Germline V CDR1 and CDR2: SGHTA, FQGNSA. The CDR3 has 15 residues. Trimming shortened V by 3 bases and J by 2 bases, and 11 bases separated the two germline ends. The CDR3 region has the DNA TGTGCCAGCAGCTTCGGCGGGCTTACCTACAATGAGCAGTTCTTC. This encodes CASSFGGLTYNEQFF.